Shown below are 14 T cell receptor beta chains from a single sample sequenced in a study of Ad26.COV2.S vaccination and SARS-CoV-2 variants. Method: immunoSEQ multiplex PCR; TCRdb's copy keeps in-frame clones and lacks some. This table has a few hundred thousand clones, over 75% appearing once. This sample's treatment: 15 to 20 received Ad26.COV2.S at low or high dose, single or two shots; several received placebo; per-sample allocation not given. Specimen acquisition occurred on day 63 following the initial vaccine or placebo injection. The source was peripheral blood, collected in a trial of Ad26.COV2.S vaccine versus placebo. The receptors derive from a person aged 18-60 years who received the Ad26.COV2.S COVID-19 vaccine or a placebo.

The rearrangement uses TRBV7-9 and TRBJ2-2; 9 bases agree with TRBD1. J gave up 7 bases and V 6 bases, and 9 bases lay outside the gene matches. Germline V CDR1 and CDR2: SEHNR, FQNEAQ (reference sequence). The CDR3 has 15 residues. CDR3 sequence reads: CASSLRTGEIGELFF. In DNA, the CDR3 is TGTGCCAGCAGTTTAAGGACAGGGGAAATCGGGGAGCTGTTTTTT.

This clone was counted only a few times. The chain couples TRBV2 to TRBJ1-6; no definite D call. Germline CDR1 and CDR2: SNHLY and FYNNEI. The CDR3 spans 14 residues. V dropped 10 bases and J dropped 9 bases, with 19 bases sitting between them. For the CDR3, the DNA is TGTGCCACCCTCGGGCAGGTCTCTGGTTCACCCCTCCACTTT. Translation gives CATLGQVSGSPLHF.

The chain carries TRBV7-3 and TRBJ1-1; unclear D gene. Looked up from germline, CDR1 is SGHTA and CDR2 is FQGTGA. The CDR3 covers 14 residues. V gave up 2 bases and J gave up 0 bases, with 7 bases separating them. This CDR3 reads CASSLLGVNTEAFF. CDR3 sequence (DNA): TGTGCCAGCAGCTTATTGGGCGTGAACACTGAAGCTTTCTTT.

V and J are TRBV2 and TRBJ1-2, with a possible D match to TRBD1 (6 bases). V lost 7 bases to trimming and J lost 6 bases, with 21 bases between them. Germline V gene sequence: CDR1 SNHLY, CDR2 FYNNEI. The CDR3 has 15 amino acids. The CDR3 spells CASTVTGLKLDGYTF. As DNA, the CDR3 is TGTGCCAGCACGGTAACAGGGTTGAAGTTGGATGGCTACACCTTC.

The chain has TRBV28 and TRBJ1-1; D gene unclear. This CDR3 contains 15 residues. V lost 2 bases, J lost 1 base, and 11 bases lay in between. The V gene's germline CDR1 is MDHEN and CDR2 SYDVKM. The CDR3 DNA sequence: TGTGCCAGCAGTTTAGGGTCTGTTGGGAACACTGAAGCTTTCTTT. As protein: CASSLGSVGNTEAFF.

The chain recombines TRBV6-2 or TRBV6-3 with TRBJ2-1; 14 bases are shared with TRBD2. Germline V gene lookup returns CDR1 MNHEY and CDR2 SVGEGT. This CDR3 region has 15 residues. V was clipped by 5 bases and J by 9 bases; unmatched bases: 6. The CDR3 nucleotides are TGTGCCAGCAGTCAGACTAGCGGGGGGGCGTCTGAGCAGTTCTTC. Translated, it gives CASSQTSGGASEQFF.

CDR3 DNA: TGCGCCAGCAGCCAAGATGGGGCTAGCGGGGTTTACGAGCAGTACTTC. It specifies CASSQDGASGVYEQYF. The V call is TRBV4-3, the J call TRBJ2-7, with TRBD2 matching 9 bases. J was trimmed by 4 bases and V by 0 bases; bases with no gene match: 7. The V gene's germline CDR1 is LGHNA and CDR2 YSLEER. The CDR3 is 16 amino acids.

The J gene is TRBJ2-5, the V gene TRBV10-1; D gene uncertain. Trimming pared 0 bases from V and 5 bases from J, leaving 7 bases between. Germline V gene data show CDR1 as WNHNN and CDR2 as SYGVQD (reference sequence). The length of the CDR3 is 13 residues. CDR3 in DNA: TGCGCCAGCAGTGAGTCGGTTTGGGAGACCCAGTACTTC. Its protein is CASSESVWETQYF.

The J gene is TRBJ2-2, the V gene TRBV29-1; D is uncertain. In germline, CDR1 is SQVTM, CDR2 ANQGSEA. The length of the CDR3 is 13 residues. Trimming cost V 3 bases and J 0 bases, with 5 bases left between them. This CDR3 reads CSVDETNTGELFF. Here the CDR3 DNA reads TGCAGCGTTGATGAGACGAACACCGGGGAGCTGTTTTTT.

This rearrangement joins TRBV6-2 or TRBV6-3 to TRBJ2-7; 9 bases line up with TRBD1. Germline V gene lookup returns CDR1 MNHEY and CDR2 SVGEGT. V trimming: 2 bases; J trimming: 5 bases; junction bases outside the gene matches: 1. This CDR3 comprises 13 residues. CDR3 amino acids: CASSYRDRDEQYF. DNA of the CDR3: TGTGCCAGCAGTTACCGGGACAGGGACGAGCAGTACTTC.

Comments on this clone: The sample has other DNA sequences that encode this CDR3 too. The genes are TRBV12-3 or TRBV12-4 and TRBJ2-7; 9 positions match TRBD1. This CDR3 is 13 amino acids long. Trimming at V came to 5 bases and at J to 4 bases, leaving 3 bases not matched to a gene. The CDR3 spells CASSPGQGYEQYF. CDR3 nucleotides: TGTGCCAGCAGTCCGGGACAGGGATACGAGCAGTACTTC.

The chain joins TRBV29-1 to TRBJ1-2; no definite D call. This CDR3 is built from 12 residues. CDR1 is SQVTM, CDR2 ANQGSEA, per germline. V was shortened by 4 bases and J by 0 bases, with 6 bases between the two germline ends. The CDR3 region is CSVGGPNYGYTF. Written as DNA, the CDR3 is TGCAGCGTTGGAGGCCCTAACTATGGCTACACCTTC.

The chain is built from TRBV6-2 or TRBV6-3 and TRBJ1-2; 7 nucleotides line up with TRBD1. The junction had 14 bases not matched to a gene; V was cut back by 7 bases and J by 6 bases. This CDR3 has 15 amino acids. Germline CDR1 MNHEY, CDR2 SVGEGT. This chain's CDR3 is CASTPGDSGLNGYTF. Written as DNA, the CDR3 is TGTGCCAGCACCCCCGGGGACAGCGGCTTGAATGGCTACACCTTC.

The rearrangement joins TRBV2 to TRBJ2-7; D uncertain. The V end lost 6 bases, the J end lost 1 base, and 13 bases lay between the germline ends. In germline, CDR1 is SNHLY, CDR2 FYNNEI. CDR3 length: 14 amino acids. The CDR3 sequence is CASRREGLSYEQYF. CDR3 in DNA: TGTGCCAGCAGGAGAGAAGGGTTATCCTACGAGCAGTACTTC.